These 20 T cell receptor beta chains were all obtained from the same sample, sequenced in a study of T cells in Graves' hyperthyroidism and ophthalmopathy (dated 2019 in TCRdb). The library was built by means of multiplex PCR. Instrument used: Illumina HiSeq 2000. Amplification of TCR beta CDR3 regions was carried out from RNA transcripts. The first round of RT-PCR for the TCR CDR3 was performed with the HTBI primer set and the Qiagen OneStep RT-PCR kit. The public reads were run again by TCRdb, first through fastp at Q25 and then through MiXCR, and only productive beta chains were kept. Rows matching on CDR3 protein sequence are summarized as one entry with the most common DNA and genes. A total of roughly 570,000 distinct CDR3 sequences appear in this sample, more than 15% of them only once. In total, the top ten clones hold less than 9.5% of the sample. Sequencing used blood. Every receptor here comes from a woman aged 25 to 39 with Graves' hyperthyroidism.

This clonotype was counted many times. The chain links TRBV7-2 to TRBJ2-1, with D possibly being TRBD2 (6 bases). The germline V and J ends were trimmed by 5 bases and 10 bases, with 30 bases remaining between them. Germline V gene sequence: CDR1 SGHTA, CDR2 FQGNSA. The CDR3 is 18 amino acids. In DNA, the CDR3 is TGTGCCAGCAGCCCAGAGCGCGGGGCCAGGGAAGGGTTGGGGGAGCAGTTCTTC. Translation: CASSPERGAREGLGEQFF.

This clonotype was counted only a few times. The chain links TRBV5-8 to TRBJ2-7, with D perhaps matching TRBD1 or TRBD2 (6 bases each). Trimming cost V 3 bases and J 2 bases, with 12 bases left between them. Germline V gene lookup returns CDR1 SGHTS and CDR2 YDEGEE. The CDR3 extends over 14 amino acids. CDR3 DNA sequence: TGTGCCAGCAGCTGGGGGGCTGCTACCTACGAGCAGTACTTC. Its protein product is CASSWGAATYEQYF.

This sequence joins TRBV19 and TRBJ2-2, with 7 bases identical to TRBD2. Per germline, CDR1 LNHDA and CDR2 SQIVND (reference sequence). V was pared by 0 bases and J by 7 bases, with 8 bases of the junction left unmatched. This CDR3 region has 16 residues. The CDR3 sequence: CASSIDLGTKFGELFF. CDR3 sequence (DNA): TGTGCCAGTAGTATAGATCTCGGGACTAAGTTCGGGGAGCTGTTTTTT.

This clonotype has a handful of counts. This rearrangement joins TRBV18 to TRBJ2-3; TRBD1 or TRBD2 may be the D gene (6 bases each). CDR1 KGHSH and CDR2 LQKENI come from the germline V gene. The CDR3 is made up of 15 amino acids. The V and J ends lost 3 bases and 0 bases respectively, with 10 bases between them. The CDR3 sequence is CASSPTRGSTDTQYF. For the CDR3, the DNA is TGTGCCAGCTCACCGACTAGGGGGAGCACAGATACGCAGTATTTT.

In this sample, this clonotype turned up many times. J is TRBJ2-4 and V is TRBV20-1, with TRBD1 as a possible D gene (5 bases). The CDR3 has 14 residues. Germline values: CDR1 DFQATT, CDR2 SNEGSKA (reference sequence). Trimming stripped 6 bases from V and 0 bases from J, with 12 bases between. CDR3 sequence: CSARAESAKNIQYF. CDR3 in DNA: TGCAGTGCCAGGGCCGAATCAGCCAAAAACATTCAGTACTTC.

Many counts were recorded for this clonotype. The rearrangement joins TRBV7-2 to TRBJ2-7, with D possibly called TRBD1 or TRBD2 (5 bases each). Germline CDR1 and CDR2: SGHTA and FQGNSA. Trimming took off 5 bases at V and 5 bases at J, with 22 bases between the two ends. The length of the CDR3 is 16 residues. The CDR3 DNA is TGTGCCAGCAGCGCTGCTGTGGGGGTTGGAGCTCACGAGCAGTACTTC. Translated, it gives CASSAAVGVGAHEQYF.

The chain recombines TRBV6-1 with TRBJ2-2; the match to TRBD2 covers 8 bases. This CDR3 region has 17 residues. Germline trimming cut 3 bases from V and 4 bases from J; bases unmatched to any gene: 10. Germline V CDR1 and CDR2: MNHNS, SASEGT. CDR3 sequence (DNA): TGTGCCAGCAGTGATCCGGGACTAGTAGAAAGCACCGGGGAGCTGTTTTTT. Translated, it gives CASSDPGLVESTGELFF.

This clonotype showed up many times. This chain links TRBV30 with TRBJ2-5; a weak D match, TRBD2 (6 bases). V was trimmed by 0 bases and J by 5 bases, leaving 7 bases between them. The CDR3 consists of 12 residues. The germline V gene encodes CDR1 GTSNPN and CDR2 SVGIG (reference sequence). The DNA for the CDR3 is TGTGCCTGGAGTGTACGGGGGGAGACCCAGTACTTC. Its translation: CAWSVRGETQYF.

This clonotype appeared many times. This rearrangement joins TRBV10-3 to TRBJ2-7; no firm D call. The CDR3 loop spans 11 amino acids. The germline gives CDR1 ENHRY, CDR2 SYGVKD. The V end lost 4 bases, the J end lost 6 bases, and 7 bases lay between the germline ends. CDR3 in DNA: TGTGCCATCAGTGTCATGGGCGAGCAGTACTTC. Translating gives CAISVMGEQYF.

This clonotype was seen a few times. The chain joins TRBV4-3 to TRBJ1-2; no clear D. The germline V gene encodes CDR1 LGHNA and CDR2 YSLEER. This CDR3 spans 15 amino acids. V was pared by 0 bases and J by 8 bases, with 16 bases between. CDR3 loop: CASSQEWGLFFGYTF. CDR3 coding DNA: TGCGCCAGCAGCCAAGAATGGGGTCTCTTCTTCGGCTACACCTTC.

This clonotype showed up many times. The chain carries TRBV19 and TRBJ1-1; D perhaps matches TRBD1 (6 bases). Germline CDR1 is LNHDA and CDR2 is SQIVND (reference sequence). CDR3 size: 14 residues. V was pared by 5 bases and J by 6 bases, with 16 bases between. The CDR3 coding sequence is TGTGCCAGTAGTCGGAACAGGGCAGTCGCTGAAGCTTTCTTT. Its protein product is CASSRNRAVAEAFF.

For this clonotype: Being one base from a much bigger clone, this may be a read error. The V call is TRBV12-3 or TRBV12-4, the J call TRBJ1-5; no clear D gene. This CDR3 has 15 residues. The V end lost 6 bases, the J end lost 0 bases, and 12 bases lay between the germline ends. The CDR3 DNA reads as TGTGCCAGCAGAGGAGGTGGGAATAGCAATCAGCCCCAGCATTTT. The encoded protein is CASRGGGNSNQPQHF.

The chain uses TRBV4-3 and TRBJ2-2, with 12 bases identical to TRBD2. This CDR3 spans 16 amino acids. With 3 bases clipped from V and 7 bases from J, the junction kept 6 bases outside the gene matches. Germline V gene sequence: CDR1 LGHNA, CDR2 YSLEER. The CDR3 protein is CASSHLAGGRVGELFF. The DNA for the CDR3 is TGCGCCAGCAGCCATCTAGCGGGAGGGCGCGTCGGGGAGCTGTTTTTT.

This clonotype was found many times. V usage is TRBV28 and J usage is TRBJ2-7; D is undetermined. The CDR3 is made up of 12 amino acids. V was pared by 7 bases and J by 3 bases, with 10 bases between. Germline loops: CDR1 MDHEN, CDR2 SYDVKM. CDR3 sequence reads: CASIAGNYEQYF. The CDR3 coding sequence is TGTGCCAGCATTGCAGGAAACTACGAGCAGTACTTC.

This clonotype was recorded many times. The chain recombines TRBV29-1 with TRBJ2-1; the match to TRBD2 covers 11 bases. This CDR3 has 13 amino acids. The J segment lost 8 bases and the V segment lost 1 base, leaving 1 base of the junction unmatched. From germline, CDR1 is SQVTM and CDR2 ANQGSEA. The CDR3: CSVEGSGRDEQFF. As DNA, the CDR3 is TGCAGCGTTGAAGGTAGCGGGAGGGATGAGCAGTTCTTC.

There are many counts of this clonotype. J is TRBJ2-7 and V is TRBV20-1; 7 bases fit TRBD1. Trimming at V came to 6 bases and at J to 0 bases, leaving 5 bases not matched to a gene. CDR3 length equals 13 residues. Germline V CDR1 and CDR2: DFQATT, SNEGSKA (reference sequence). Here the CDR3 DNA reads TGCAGTGCATACAGGGGCAGCTCCTACGAGCAGTACTTC. Its translation is CSAYRGSSYEQYF.

The sample holds a few counts of this clonotype. The chain has TRBV20-1 and TRBJ2-7, with D unresolved. Germline loops: CDR1 DFQATT, CDR2 SNEGSKA (reference sequence). V was trimmed by 3 bases and J by 3 bases, leaving 12 bases between them. This CDR3 has 13 amino acids. CDR3 in DNA: TGCAGTGCTAGCCGCCCAGCGCTCTACGAGCAGTACTTC. The encoded protein is CSASRPALYEQYF.

This clonotype appeared many times. This chain uses TRBV29-1 with TRBJ2-1; 10 nucleotides align to TRBD2. V dropped 8 bases and J dropped 5; count of bases not matched to a gene: 9. This CDR3 has 14 amino acids. Germline lookup yields CDR1 SQVTM and CDR2 ANQGSEA. CDR3 DNA sequence: TGCAGCATGTGGGGACTAGCGAGCCACAATGAGCAGTTCTTC. Amino acid sequence: CSMWGLASHNEQFF.

This clonotype has a handful of counts. J is TRBJ2-1 and V is TRBV5-1; D tentatively fits TRBD1 or TRBD2 (5 bases each). Deletions cut 5 bases from V and 0 bases from J, with 9 bases between. CDR3 length equals 14 residues. CDR1 and CDR2 (germline): SGHRS, YFSETQ. CDR3 sequence (DNA): TGCGCCAGCAGGTCAGGGAGCTCCTACAATGAGCAGTTCTTC. Translation: CASRSGSSYNEQFF.

This clonotype came up many times. The J gene is TRBJ2-7, the V gene TRBV11-2; no clear D. The CDR3 sequence is 14 residues long. Germline CDR1 reads SGHAT; CDR2 reads FQNNGV. The germline V and J ends were trimmed by 3 bases and 1 base, with 10 bases remaining between them. CDR3 DNA sequence: TGTGCCAGCAGCTTTCGTACAGAATCCTACGAGCAGTACTTC. It encodes CASSFRTESYEQYF.